This TCR beta chain is drawn from a study of Ad26.COV2.S vaccination and SARS-CoV-2 variants. V was pared by 5 bases and J by 1 base, with 11 bases between. The CDR3 is 14 amino acids. The germline CDR1 and CDR2 sequences are MNHEY and SVGEGT. Stated treatment: some 19 received Ad26.COV2.S at low or high dose, single or two shots; about 5 received placebo; per-sample allocation not given. Specimens were obtained on day 63 following the first vaccine or placebo injection. The method was immunoSEQ multiplex PCR; TCRdb's version includes in-frame clones alone and lacks a portion of them. The sample yields roughly 500,000 clones, 89% seen once.

This receptor was taken from a person aged 18-60 years who received the Ad26.COV2.S COVID-19 vaccine or a placebo. The chain combines TRBV6-2 or TRBV6-3 with TRBJ1-1; D is uncertain. The sample consisted of peripheral blood, taken in a trial of Ad26.COV2.S vaccine versus placebo. CDR3 residues: CASSKTIGNTEAFF. The CDR3 DNA sequence: TGTGCCAGCAGTAAGACGATAGGGAACACTGAAGCTTTCTTT.